Listed here is a single T cell receptor beta chain. Its binding antigen is unknown. Base qualities are missing; no much larger clone stands one base away. Its CDR3 holds 14 amino acids, cysteine through phenylalanine. CDR3 DNA is the only sequence kept; it has 42 bases, read in frame from the first base. From a lookup of the germline V gene, CDR1 and CDR2 are SGHVS and FNYEAQ. V and J lose 2 bases and 2 bases, and a span of 10 bases separates them. TCRbeta CDR3 regions were amplified from genomic DNA by means of the immunoSEQ Assay, a bias-controlled multiplex PCR. Processing in the source paper ran as follows. The number of nucleated cells in each sample was estimated by amplification of reference gene primers within the assay. Sequence reads were collapsed and filtered to measure the absolute abundance of every unique TCRbeta CDR3 rearrangement. Productive Simpson clonality was computed per sample as the square root of Simpson's diversity index over productive rearrangements. The table was pulled from immuneACCESS by TCRdb, which kept in-frame rearrangements only. Such tables lose some clones; where checked, under half of the loss comes from unresolved V genes, and the rest has no known cause. Clone size and the V and J calls come from that table; the DNA yielded D and trimming. The sample has 25,000 to 35,000 clones on record, approximately 90% of them singletons. The ten top clones hold more than 15% of the sample.

The record originates from a study of blood T cell repertoires in COVID-19 (TCRdb year 2020). Background for the entire study: Samples covering the acute and convalescent phases of COVID-19 were provided by collaborators in the United States, Italy and Spain. Deeply sampled blood TCRbeta repertoires from subjects exposed to, actively infected with, or recovered from COVID-19 were included in the dataset. Sample metadata almost always included a de-identified subject ID, COVID-19 status, age in years and sex. The material from the prospective study consisted of cDNA or gDNA derived from T cells, B-cell-depleted T cells, or PBMCs. The samples were drawn from two sources: the first 160 participants of the ongoing ImmuneRACE study, and 1,254 subjects contributed by 6 global collaborators. HLA class I and class II types, where available, came from metadata supplied by the sample provider rather than from assay-based typing. The repertoires were released in a freely available public database intended as a resource for research on the immune response to SARS-CoV-2. Study-level results and caveats: The quantity of clinical and demographic metadata differed by source and by participant and was supplied without curation.

The collaborating institutions used their own protocols to collect whole blood in K2EDTA tubes. For TCRbeta analysis, collaborator samples were shipped as frozen whole blood, as isolated PBMCs, or as DNA extracted from either sample type. Sequencing was performed on peripheral blood. This TCR was recovered from a man older than 75 with acute or convalescent COVID-19. Recombination joined TRBV7-6 with TRBJ2-7; the D gene is perhaps TRBD1, from 6 matching bases. The DNA sequence is as follows: TGTGCCAGCAGCTTACGAGGACAGACCTACGAGCAGTACTTC. This is translated as CASSLRGQTYEQYF.